This TCR beta chain stems from a study of OX40 agonist ivuxolimab in advanced cancers. Study context: As their treatment, patients were administered ivuxolimab, an agonistic anti-OX40 (CD134) antibody. Patients received intravenous ivuxolimab every 2 weeks at 0.01 to 10 mg/kg.

Deletions cut 7 bases from V and 0 bases from J, with 11 bases between. This CDR3 has 14 amino acids. The germline gives CDR1 MNHNS, CDR2 SASEGT. The table came from immunoSEQ multiplex PCR; TCRdb's copy has only in-frame clones and leaves some out. The sample contains 70,000 to 90,000 clones, around 85% of which appear only once. About this clone: Antigen specificity is unknown.

Study observations and caveats: Averaged across samples, CD8+ T cells carried more expanded clones than CD4+ did.

The source was CD4+ or CD8+ T cells sorted from blood, collected in a trial of the OX40 agonist ivuxolimab. The chain recombines TRBV6-1 with TRBJ2-3, with D possibly being TRBD1 (5 bases). This TCR was recovered from an adult with an advanced solid tumor such as melanoma, head and neck, liver or kidney cancer. CDR3 loop: CASKLQESTDTQYF. The CDR3 nucleotides are TGTGCCAGCAAACTACAGGAGAGCACAGATACGCAGTATTTT.